The entry below describes one TCR beta chain. This record belongs to a study of blood T cell repertoires in COVID-19. Turning to the study itself: The samples span acute and convalescent COVID-19 from the United States, Italy and Spain. T cells, B-cell-depleted T cells, or PBMCs supplied cDNA or gDNA.

Source study methods: Amplified reference gene primers provided the basis for estimating nucleated cell counts. TCRdb's table, derived via immunoSEQ multiplex PCR, lists solely in-frame clones and lacks some. That table gives V, J and clone size, and the DNA gave D and trimming. This table has 100,000 or so clones, around four fifths appearing once. Trimming removed 2 bases from V and 3 bases from J, with 7 bases in between. CDR1 and CDR2 (germline): SGHTA, FQGTGA. The CDR3 is made up of 13 amino acids. This chain joins TRBV7-3 and TRBJ2-5, with a possible D match to TRBD2 (5 bases). Source material: peripheral blood. This receptor was identified in a woman between 65 and 79 years old with acute or convalescent COVID-19. The CDR3 nucleotides are TGTGCCAGCAGCTTAGGGGAGAAAGAGACCCAGTACTTC. Its protein product is CASSLGEKETQYF.